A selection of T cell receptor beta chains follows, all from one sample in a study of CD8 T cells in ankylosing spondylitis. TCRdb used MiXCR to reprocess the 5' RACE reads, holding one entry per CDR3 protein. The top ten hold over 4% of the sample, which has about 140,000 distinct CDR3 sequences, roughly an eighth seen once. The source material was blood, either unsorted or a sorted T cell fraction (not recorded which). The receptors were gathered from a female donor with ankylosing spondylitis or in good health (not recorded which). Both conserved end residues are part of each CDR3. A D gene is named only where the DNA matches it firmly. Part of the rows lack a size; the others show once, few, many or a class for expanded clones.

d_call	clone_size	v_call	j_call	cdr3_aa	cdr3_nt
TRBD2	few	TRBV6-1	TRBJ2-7	CASSSRGGRYEQYF	TGTGCCAGCAGCTCGCGGGGGGGACGCTACGAGCAGTACTTC
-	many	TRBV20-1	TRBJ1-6	CSARNPGTSPISPLHF	TGCAGTGCTAGAAACCCCGGGACGTCGCCTATCTCACCCCTCCACTTT
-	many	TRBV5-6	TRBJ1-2	CASKPPNYGYTF	TGTGCCAGCAAACCTCCTAACTATGGCTACACCTTC
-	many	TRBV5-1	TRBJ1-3	CASASVSGNTIYF	TGCGCCAGCGCTTCCGTGTCAGGAAACACCATATATTTT
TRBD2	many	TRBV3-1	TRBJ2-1	CASSQTSGRMFSNEQFF	TGTGCCAGCAGCCAAACTAGCGGGAGGATGTTCAGTAATGAGCAGTTCTTC
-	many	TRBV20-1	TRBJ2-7	CSARSGLHYEQYF	TGCAGTGCTAGATCCGGGCTCCACTACGAGCAGTACTTC
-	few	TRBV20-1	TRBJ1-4	CGTGTAFEKLFF	TGCGGAACCGGGACCGCGTTTGAAAAACTGTTTTTT
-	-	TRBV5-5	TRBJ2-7	CASSPYPKPLEQYF	TGTGCCAGCAGCCCATATCCCAAGCCCCTCGAGCAGTACTTC
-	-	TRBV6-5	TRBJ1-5	CASKDRYYGPQHF	TGTGCCAGCAAAGACAGGTATTACGGGCCCCAGCATTTT
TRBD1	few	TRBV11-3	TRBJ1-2	CASSFRDRAASF	TGTGCCAGCAGCTTCCGAGACAGGGCTGCCTCCTTC
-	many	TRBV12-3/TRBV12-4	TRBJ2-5	CASRAGTQETQYF	TGTGCCAGCAGAGCCGGGACACAAGAGACCCAGTACTTC
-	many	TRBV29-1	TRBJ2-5	CSVEGQLQETQYF	TGCAGCGTTGAGGGGCAGCTCCAAGAGACCCAGTACTTC
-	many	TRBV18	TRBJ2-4	CASSPTSGAAKNIQYF	TGTGCCAGCTCACCGACTAGTGGTGCAGCCAAAAACATTCAGTACTTC